Following are 28 T cell receptor beta chains from one sample sequenced in a study of cytomegalovirus exposure and HLA in healthy donors. This table comes from immunoSEQ multiplex PCR, and its TCRdb copy is limited to in-frame clones, with some not included. The table lists 80,000 to 100,000 clones, more than 85% of them singletons, with over 6% in the top ten. The sequenced sample was PBMCs. The origin of the receptors is a man aged 18 to 29 in good health and CMV-seropositive.

CDR3 in DNA: TGTGCCAGCAGCTTAGCTGTCGGTACTAACTATGGCTACACCTTC. Translation: CASSLAVGTNYGYTF. This chain uses TRBV7-2 with TRBJ1-2; D call uncertain. The V end was cut by 0 bases, the J end by 0 bases, with 8 bases between. CDR1 SGHTA and CDR2 FQGNSA come from the germline V gene. This CDR3 is 15 amino acids long.

In its sample, this clone was seen a few times. The chain joins TRBV9 to TRBJ2-3; 9 bases agree with TRBD1. Germline CDR1 reads SGDLS; CDR2 reads YYNGEE. This CDR3 comprises 15 residues. With 4 bases clipped from V and 7 bases from J, the junction kept 10 bases outside the gene matches. CDR3 in amino acids: CASSPTGTGWYTQYF. Written as DNA, the CDR3 is TGTGCCAGCAGCCCGACCGGGACAGGGTGGTATACGCAGTATTTT.

The chain couples TRBV29-1 to TRBJ2-3, with 9 positions matching TRBD2. Germline lookup yields CDR1 SQVTM and CDR2 ANQGSEA. The CDR3 has 15 residues. After removal of 7 bases from V and 4 bases from J, the junction contained 12 bases not matched to a gene. CDR3 sequence (DNA): TGCAGCGCCGAGGGTAGCGGGAGAGTCGCAGATACGCAGTATTTT. It encodes CSAEGSGRVADTQYF.

The chain uses TRBV28 and TRBJ2-1, with D maybe TRBD1 (7 bases). The V gene's germline CDR1 is MDHEN and CDR2 SYDVKM. Deletions cut 5 bases from V and 0 bases from J, with 14 bases between. This CDR3 is built from 16 residues. DNA for the CDR3: TGTGCCAGCAGTGGGACAGACGGGGGCTCCTACAATGAGCAGTTCTTC. This gives the protein CASSGTDGGSYNEQFF.

The rearrangement joins TRBV19 to TRBJ2-1; TRBD2 aligns across 10 bases. Trimming at V came to 5 bases and at J to 2 bases, leaving 9 bases not matched to a gene. CDR1 LNHDA and CDR2 SQIVND come from the germline V gene (reference sequence). The CDR3 is 17 residues long. The CDR3 nucleotides are TGTGCCAGTAGTTCCAGCGGGGGGGCGTTGACCTACAATGAGCAGTTCTTC. Residues: CASSSSGGALTYNEQFF.

CDR3 protein: CASRKTSGGSAGELFF. The DNA for the CDR3 is TGTGCCAGCAGGAAAACTAGCGGGGGCTCGGCCGGGGAGCTGTTTTTT. V is TRBV5-4 and J is TRBJ2-2, with 11 bases lining up with TRBD2. The CDR3 covers 16 residues. J lost 6 bases, V lost 5 bases, and 9 bases had no gene match. Germline V gene lookup returns CDR1 SGHNT and CDR2 YYREEE (reference sequence).

The rearrangement joins TRBV9 to TRBJ2-7, with 12 nucleotides matching TRBD1. J was trimmed by 6 bases and V by 0 bases; bases with no gene match: 10. This CDR3 spans 17 amino acids. CDR1 is SGDLS, CDR2 YYNGEE, per germline. In DNA, the CDR3 is TGTGCCAGCAGCGTAGGCCTCGGGACAGGGGGCTTCGGCGAGCAGTACTTC. It codes for CASSVGLGTGGFGEQYF.

This chain links TRBV6-6 with TRBJ2-2; 7 bases align to TRBD1. The V gene's germline CDR1 is MNHNY and CDR2 SVGAGI (reference sequence). The CDR3 has 14 amino acids. The V segment lost 6 bases and the J segment 6 bases; nucleotides outside the gene matches: 7. The CDR3 loop reads CASRRLTGAGELFF. CDR3 in DNA: TGTGCCAGCAGGCGACTAACAGGGGCCGGGGAGCTGTTTTTT.

The chain links TRBV7-9 to TRBJ1-1; D might be TRBD1 (5 bases). Germline V lookup: CDR1 SEHNR, CDR2 FQNEAQ (reference sequence). Deletions cut 1 base from V and 0 bases from J, with 9 bases between. The CDR3 covers 15 residues. The CDR3 DNA sequence: TGTGCCAGCAGCTTAGGGCAGGGCTTGAACACTGAAGCTTTCTTT. Translated: CASSLGQGLNTEAFF.

Details on this clone: This sample includes further DNA sequences coding for the same CDR3. The gene calls are TRBV27 and TRBJ2-7; D is uncertain. CDR1 and CDR2 from the germline V gene are MNHEY and SMNVEV (reference sequence). Trimming took 3 bases from V and 0 from J, leaving 6 bases between them. This CDR3 has 13 amino acids. CDR3 sequence: CASSFSGSYEQYF. The CDR3 bases are TGTGCCAGCAGTTTTTCAGGCTCCTACGAGCAGTACTTC.

The chain couples TRBV6-5 to TRBJ1-1; D uncertain. V dropped 0 bases and J dropped 2 bases, with 7 bases sitting between them. The CDR3 length is 14 residues. Germline V gene data show CDR1 as MNHEY and CDR2 as SVGAGI. The CDR3 spells CASSYSADNTEAFF. CDR3 bases: TGTGCCAGCAGTTACTCAGCGGATAACACTGAAGCTTTCTTT.

V gene TRBV4-3 combines with J gene TRBJ2-1; no clear D gene. Germline CDR1 reads LGHNA; CDR2 reads YSLEER. V lost 0 bases, J lost 4 bases, and 10 bases lay in between. CDR3 size: 15 residues. The CDR3 bases are TGCGCCAGCAGCCAAGATAACCTACCGTACAATGAGCAGTTCTTC. Encoded protein: CASSQDNLPYNEQFF.

The genes are TRBV6-5 and TRBJ2-5; 8 bases agree with TRBD1. The CDR3 is 14 residues long. CDR1 and CDR2 (germline): MNHEY, SVGAGI. V lost 6 bases to trimming and J lost 0 bases; unmatched junction nucleotides: 3. This CDR3 reads CASRDRVDQETQYF. Here the CDR3 DNA reads TGTGCCAGCAGGGACAGGGTAGACCAAGAGACCCAGTACTTC.

V usage is TRBV25-1 and J usage is TRBJ1-6, with D tentatively TRBD1 (6 bases). Germline loops: CDR1 MGHDK, CDR2 SYGVNS. The CDR3 contains 12 residues. Deletions cut 6 bases from V and 10 bases from J, with 10 bases between. The DNA for the CDR3 is TGTGCCAGCAGGACAGGCGAGTCACCCCTCCACTTT. The encoded protein is CASRTGESPLHF. Based on the CDR3 plus reference TRBV25-1 and TRBJ1-6, the full variable domain is EADIYQTPRYLVIGTGKKITLECSQTMGHDKMYWYQQDPGMELHLIHYSYGVNSTEKGDLSSESTVSRIRTEHFPLTLESARPSHTSQYLCASRTGESPLHFGNGTRLTVT.

The V and J genes are TRBV14 and TRBJ1-5, with D uncertain. V was shortened by 4 bases and J by 0 bases, with 19 bases between the two germline ends. The V gene's germline CDR1 is SGHDN and CDR2 FVKESK. CDR3 length: 18 amino acids. This CDR3 reads CASSPGSIARDSNQPQHF. CDR3 nucleotides: TGTGCCAGCAGCCCCGGGTCCATTGCGCGTGATAGCAATCAGCCCCAGCATTTT.

The chain is built from TRBV29-1 and TRBJ1-2; D gene unclear. CDR3 length: 12 residues. Germline V CDR1 and CDR2: SQVTM, ANQGSEA. Trimming stripped 1 base from V and 6 bases from J, with 9 bases between. CDR3 protein: CSVEAGGDGYTF. CDR3 in DNA: TGCAGCGTTGAAGCGGGTGGAGATGGCTACACCTTC.

V and J are TRBV2 and TRBJ1-2, with a weak D call TRBD1 (5 bases). This CDR3 spans 12 amino acids. Germline loops: CDR1 SNHLY, CDR2 FYNNEI. V was clipped by 5 bases and J by 7 bases, with 11 bases between them. The CDR3, as DNA: TGTGCCAGCAGTCCCCAGGGCGTTGGCTACACCTTC. Translating it yields CASSPQGVGYTF.

The CDR3 loop reads CASSRQVEGEKLFF. The CDR3 nucleotides read TGTGCCAGCAGCCGACAGGTCGAGGGGGAAAAACTGTTTTTT. The chain has TRBV27 and TRBJ1-4, with D tentatively TRBD1 (6 bases). The V end lost 6 bases, the J end lost 8 bases, and 16 bases lay between the germline ends. Germline V lookup: CDR1 MNHEY, CDR2 SMNVEV (reference sequence). The CDR3 loop spans 14 amino acids.

The rearrangement uses TRBV14 and TRBJ1-3; 9 positions agree with TRBD1. The CDR3 spans 16 residues. The J segment lost 3 bases and the V segment lost 4 bases, leaving 7 bases of the junction unmatched. From germline, CDR1 is SGHDN and CDR2 FVKESK. CDR3 sequence (DNA): TGTGCCAGCAGCCTCACAGGACAGGGGCTTGGAAACACCATATATTTT. Translation: CASSLTGQGLGNTIYF. The whole variable domain, remainder taken from reference TRBV14 and TRBJ1-3, is EAGVTQFPSHSVIEKGQTVTLRCDPISGHDNLYWYRRVMGKEIKFLLHFVKESKQDESGMPNNRFLAERTGGTYSTLKVQPAELEDSGVYFCASSLTGQGLGNTIYFGEGSWLTVV.

This chain connects TRBV7-6 to TRBJ2-7; D not certain. The germline V and J ends were trimmed by 0 bases and 2 bases, with 8 bases remaining between them. The germline V gene encodes CDR1 SGHVS and CDR2 FNYEAQ. This CDR3 has 14 residues. The CDR3 region is CASSLALRTYEQYF. CDR3 coding DNA: TGTGCCAGCAGCTTAGCGTTGCGGACCTACGAGCAGTACTTC.

J is TRBJ1-4 and V is TRBV7-9; the D gene is possibly TRBD1 (5 bases). The V gene's germline CDR1 is SEHNR and CDR2 FQNEAQ (reference sequence). Trimming removed 4 bases at V and 7 bases at J, with 19 bases between. The CDR3 covers 16 residues. The CDR3 protein is CASSSPTGGGGEKLFF. As DNA, the CDR3 is TGTGCCAGCAGCTCACCAACAGGTGGGGGGGGTGAAAAACTGTTTTTT.

The genes are TRBV4-1 and TRBJ1-5; D gene ambiguous. V gave up 2 bases and J gave up 0 bases, with 8 bases separating them. CDR1 is MGHRA, CDR2 YSYEKL, per germline. The length of the CDR3 is 15 residues. CDR3: CASSQIIYSNQPQHF. The CDR3 bases are TGCGCCAGCAGCCAAATTATATATAGCAATCAGCCCCAGCATTTT.

V gene TRBV10-1 combines with J gene TRBJ2-1; 13 nucleotides match TRBD2. The V gene's germline CDR1 is WNHNN and CDR2 SYGVQD (reference sequence). V gave up 0 bases and J gave up 8 bases; unmatched junction bases: 1. There are 15 residues in the CDR3. The CDR3 sequence: CASSESGLAGDEQFF. The CDR3 nucleotides are TGCGCCAGCAGTGAGTCAGGACTAGCGGGAGATGAGCAGTTCTTC.

The V call is TRBV27, the J call TRBJ1-2, with D unclear. The CDR3 contains 13 residues. V was cut by 8 bases and J by 0 bases, with 10 bases left in between. Germline CDR1 MNHEY, CDR2 SMNVEV (reference sequence). The CDR3 nucleotides read TGTGCCAGCCGAATACATGCTAACTATGGCTACACCTTC. This encodes CASRIHANYGYTF.

The chain links TRBV5-4 to TRBJ1-1; D gene uncertain. Germline CDR1 is SGHNT and CDR2 is YYREEE (reference sequence). Deletions cut 4 bases from V and 3 bases from J, with 10 bases between. The length of the CDR3 is 13 residues. As DNA, the CDR3 is TGTGCCAGCAGCGCGGAGGAGGACACTGAAGCTTTCTTT. It yields the protein CASSAEEDTEAFF.

The rearrangement joins TRBV6-1 to TRBJ1-1; tentatively, D is TRBD1 (5 bases). The germline V gene encodes CDR1 MNHNS and CDR2 SASEGT. This CDR3 region has 13 residues. Trimming took off 4 bases at V and 4 bases at J, with 10 bases between the two ends. CDR3 amino acids: CASSALGGTEAFF. DNA of the CDR3: TGTGCCAGCAGTGCCCTCGGGGGCACTGAAGCTTTCTTT.

This clone has more than one count but fewer than ten. The chain joins TRBV19 to TRBJ2-7, with a weak D call TRBD2 (6 bases). Trimming stripped 3 bases from V and 3 bases from J, with 9 bases between. The V gene's germline CDR1 is LNHDA and CDR2 SQIVND (reference sequence). The CDR3 consists of 13 residues. For the CDR3, the DNA is TGTGCCAGTAGTATGATGGGGGGCTACGAGCAGTACTTC. It encodes CASSMMGGYEQYF.

This chain connects TRBV18 to TRBJ1-1; perhaps TRBD1 as D (5 bases). The CDR3 contains 15 residues. Germline CDR1 reads KGHSH; CDR2 reads LQKENI. Deletions cut 1 base from V and 0 bases from J, with 9 bases between. The CDR3 coding sequence is TGTGCCAGCTCACCACTCATCAGGGTGAACACTGAAGCTTTCTTT. This gives the protein CASSPLIRVNTEAFF. The variable domain in full, completed from reference TRBV18 and TRBJ1-1, reads NAGVMQNPRHLVRRRGQEARLRCSPMKGHSHVYWYRQLPEEGLKFMVYLQKENIIDESGMPKERFSAEFPKEGPSILRIQQVVRGDSAAYFCASSPLIRVNTEAFFGQGTRLTVV.